This TCR beta chain was identified during a study of early T cells in non-severe SARS-CoV-2 infection. The CDR3 runs 14 residues. From germline, CDR1 is SGHKS and CDR2 YYEKEE (reference sequence). Trimming stripped 1 base from V and 4 bases from J, with 11 bases between. A single record per CDR3 protein comes from TCRdb applying MiXCR to the 5' RACE reads. The repertoire holds about 77,000 distinct CDR3 sequences, about a sixth seen once, with approximately 2.9% in the top ten. The clonotype originates from an adult who was a healthcare worker with PCR-confirmed SARS-CoV-2 infection or an uninfected control (not recorded which). V gene TRBV5-5 combines with J gene TRBJ1-1; D gene uncertain. What was sequenced was whole blood. CDR3 coding DNA: TGTGCCAGCAGCTTGCAGGTCTCGAGCACTGAAGCTTTCTTT. Amino acids: CASSLQVSSTEAFF.